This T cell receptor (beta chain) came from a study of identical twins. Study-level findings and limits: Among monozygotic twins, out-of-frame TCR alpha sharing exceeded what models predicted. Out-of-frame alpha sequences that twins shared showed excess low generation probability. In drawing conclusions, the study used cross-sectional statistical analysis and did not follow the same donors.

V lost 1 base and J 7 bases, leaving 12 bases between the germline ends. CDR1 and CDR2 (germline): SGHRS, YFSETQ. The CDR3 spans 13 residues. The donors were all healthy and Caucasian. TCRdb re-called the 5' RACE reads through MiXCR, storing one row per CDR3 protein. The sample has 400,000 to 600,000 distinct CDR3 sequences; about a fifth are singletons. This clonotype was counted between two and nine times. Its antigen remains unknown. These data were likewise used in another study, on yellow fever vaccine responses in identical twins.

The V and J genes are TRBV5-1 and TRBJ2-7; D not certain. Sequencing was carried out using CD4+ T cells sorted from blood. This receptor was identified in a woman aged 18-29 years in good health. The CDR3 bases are TGCGCCAGCAGCTTGAACGCCGCGTGGGAGCAGTACTTC. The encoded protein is CASSLNAAWEQYF.